This T cell receptor beta chain was sequenced in a study of OX40 agonist ivuxolimab in advanced cancers. This clone was found a few times. The V and J ends lost 4 bases and 0 bases respectively, with 16 bases between them. Germline V gives CDR1 MGHRA, CDR2 YSYEKL. This CDR3 has 17 amino acids. Samples of blood were obtained at baseline, on cycle 4 day 1, and on cycle 7 day 1. The assay was immunoSEQ multiplex PCR, and TCRdb's table has in-frame clones only and misses some. The sample has about 72,000 clones; about 89% are singletons. The sequencing here drew on CD4+ or CD8+ T cells sorted from blood, taken in a trial of the OX40 agonist ivuxolimab. The chain combines TRBV4-1 with TRBJ1-5; no definite D call. This clonotype was obtained from an adult with an advanced solid tumor such as melanoma, head and neck, liver or kidney cancer. CDR3 residues: CASSPFALTDSNQPQHF. As DNA, the CDR3 is TGCGCCAGCAGCCCGTTTGCCTTGACGGATAGCAATCAGCCCCAGCATTTT.